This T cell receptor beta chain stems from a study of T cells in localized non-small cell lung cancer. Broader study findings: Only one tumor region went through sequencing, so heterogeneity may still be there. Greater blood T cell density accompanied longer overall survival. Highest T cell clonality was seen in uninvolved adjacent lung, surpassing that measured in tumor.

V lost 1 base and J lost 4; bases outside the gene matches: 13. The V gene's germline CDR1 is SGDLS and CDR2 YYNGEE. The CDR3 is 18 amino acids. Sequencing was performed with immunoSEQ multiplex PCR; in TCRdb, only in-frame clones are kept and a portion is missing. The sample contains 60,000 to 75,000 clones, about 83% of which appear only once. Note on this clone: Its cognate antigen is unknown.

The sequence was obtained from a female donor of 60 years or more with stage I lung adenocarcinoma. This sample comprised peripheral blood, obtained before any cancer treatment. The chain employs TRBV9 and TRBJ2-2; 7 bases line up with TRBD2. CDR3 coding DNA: TGTGCCAGCAGCGTAAATTTGAGGCAGGGAGGGGTCACCGGGGAGCTGTTTTTT. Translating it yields CASSVNLRQGGVTGELFF. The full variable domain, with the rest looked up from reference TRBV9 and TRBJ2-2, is DSGVTQTPKHLITATGQRVTLRCSPRSGDLSVYWYQQSLDQGLQFLIQYYNGEERAKGNILERFSAQQFPDLHSELNLSSLELGDSALYFCASSVNLRQGGVTGELFFGEGSRLTVL.